The 13 T cell receptor beta chains in this list originate from one sample, sequenced in a study of blood T cell repertoires in COVID-19. The repertoire was sequenced with immunoSEQ multiplex PCR; TCRdb's copy has only in-frame clones and lacks some. The repertoire consists of nearly 350,000 clones, with around 83% occurring once and the leading ten covering 2.5% to 3.5%. Input material: peripheral blood. These receptors were collected from a man aged 30 to 45 with active or convalescent COVID-19.

This clone has a count of ten or more. For the CDR3, the DNA is TGTGCCAGCAGCCCAGGACTAGTTCGGAATGAGCAGTTCTTC. It codes for CASSPGLVRNEQFF. This chain connects TRBV14 to TRBJ2-1, with 7 bases fitting TRBD2. From germline, CDR1 is SGHDN and CDR2 FVKESK. V shed 4 bases, J shed 7 bases, and the junction held 7 bases outside the gene matches. The CDR3 has 14 residues.

V usage is TRBV19 and J usage is TRBJ2-7, with 8 bases matching TRBD1. The CDR3 extends over 16 amino acids. V lost 5 bases, J lost 2 bases, and 11 bases stayed unmatched. Germline V CDR1 and CDR2: LNHDA, SQIVND (reference sequence). CDR3 nucleotides: TGTGCCAGTAGTCCAGAGGGCGGGACAGGTACCTACGAGCAGTACTTC. This sequence encodes CASSPEGGTGTYEQYF.

The gene calls are TRBV7-9 and TRBJ2-2; D is perhaps TRBD2 (5 bases). The CDR3 runs 14 residues. CDR1 is SEHNR, CDR2 FQNEAQ, per germline (reference sequence). The V end lost 3 bases, the J end lost 3 bases, and 8 bases lay between the germline ends. CDR3 bases: TGTGCCAGCAGCTTTGAGGGTTACACCGGGGAGCTGTTTTTT. It encodes CASSFEGYTGELFF.

The rearrangement uses TRBV28 and TRBJ2-5, with unresolved D. Trimming stripped 4 bases from V and 2 bases from J, with 8 bases between. The CDR3 spans 13 residues. Germline V CDR1 and CDR2: MDHEN, SYDVKM. The CDR3 here is CASSSYYQETQYF. Here the CDR3 DNA reads TGTGCCAGCAGTTCGTACTATCAAGAGACCCAGTACTTC.

This sequence joins TRBV28 and TRBJ1-2, with TRBD1 matching 8 bases. Losses at the gene ends were 4 bases for V and 2 bases for J; bases not matched to a gene: 3. This CDR3 has 14 residues. Germline assignment: CDR1 MDHEN and CDR2 SYDVKM. The CDR3 DNA sequence: TGTGCCAGCAGTTATGGACAGGGCAACTATGGCTACACCTTC. The encoded protein is CASSYGQGNYGYTF.

This clone came up once. This chain links TRBV9 with TRBJ1-2; 10 bases are shared with TRBD1. The germline CDR1 and CDR2 sequences are SGDLS and YYNGEE. Trimming took 4 bases from V and 0 from J; bases not matched to a gene: 9. The CDR3 totals 17 residues. The CDR3 loop reads CASSPGTGARANYGYTF. CDR3 coding DNA: TGTGCCAGCAGCCCAGGGACAGGGGCTAGAGCTAACTATGGCTACACCTTC.

The chain uses TRBV7-9 and TRBJ1-5; no reliable D call. The CDR3 covers 13 residues. V was trimmed by 8 bases and J by 9 bases, leaving 17 bases between them. Germline CDR1 is SEHNR and CDR2 is FQNEAQ (reference sequence). The CDR3 DNA follows: TGTGCCAGCCGGTCATCCGCTCTTTTGCCCCAGCATTTT. It is translated as CASRSSALLPQHF.

The chain joins TRBV10-3 to TRBJ1-2; D is undetermined. Germline lookup yields CDR1 ENHRY and CDR2 SYGVKD. V was cut by 0 bases and J by 4 bases, with 3 bases left in between. This CDR3 region has 12 residues. The CDR3 DNA reads TGTGCCATCAGTGAGTCGAGCTATGGCTACACCTTC. Its protein product is CAISESSYGYTF.

The genes are TRBV28 and TRBJ1-1; 10 nucleotides align to TRBD1. The CDR3 is 15 residues long. Looked up from germline, CDR1 is MDHEN and CDR2 is SYDVKM. V shed 1 base, J shed 11 bases, and the junction held 10 bases outside the gene matches. This CDR3 is CASSLYGTGDGGAFF. DNA for the CDR3: TGTGCCAGCAGTTTATACGGGACAGGGGACGGAGGGGCTTTCTTT.

Only a few counts were recorded for this clone. The chain employs TRBV6-5 and TRBJ1-5; D call uncertain. Per the germline V gene, CDR1 is MNHEY and CDR2 is SVGAGI. This CDR3 has 14 residues. V was cut by 2 bases and J by 6 bases, with 11 bases left in between. The CDR3 reads CASSYQRSGQPQHF. CDR3 in DNA: TGTGCCAGCAGTTACCAGAGGTCCGGTCAGCCCCAGCATTTT.

This clone was recorded once. The V call is TRBV19, the J call TRBJ1-2, with unresolved D. The CDR3 runs to 12 residues. Germline V gene data show CDR1 as LNHDA and CDR2 as SQIVND (reference sequence). Trimming removed 7 bases from V and 8 bases from J, with 14 bases in between. CDR3 protein: CASKGGHPGYTF. CDR3 bases: TGTGCCAGTAAGGGAGGTCACCCGGGCTACACCTTC.

This sequence joins TRBV3-1 (or the pseudogene TRBV3-2) and TRBJ1-4; D ambiguous. The CDR3 is 14 amino acids. Trimming took 4 bases from V and 8 from J, leaving 14 bases between them. The germline V gene has CDR1 LGHDT and CDR2 YNNKEL (reference sequence). CDR3 DNA sequence: TGTGCCAGCAGCCCACGCGGCCCGCGGGAAAAACTGTTTTTT. Its translation is CASSPRGPREKLFF.

The chain employs TRBV9 and TRBJ2-1; 7 bases map to TRBD2. The CDR3 is made up of 15 amino acids. Germline CDR1 is SGDLS and CDR2 is YYNGEE. The V and J ends lost 3 bases and 5 bases, in that order; junction bases with no gene match: 8. CDR3 in amino acids: CASSAGGDRNNEQFF. For the CDR3, the DNA is TGTGCCAGCAGCGCTGGGGGGGACCGAAACAATGAGCAGTTCTTC.